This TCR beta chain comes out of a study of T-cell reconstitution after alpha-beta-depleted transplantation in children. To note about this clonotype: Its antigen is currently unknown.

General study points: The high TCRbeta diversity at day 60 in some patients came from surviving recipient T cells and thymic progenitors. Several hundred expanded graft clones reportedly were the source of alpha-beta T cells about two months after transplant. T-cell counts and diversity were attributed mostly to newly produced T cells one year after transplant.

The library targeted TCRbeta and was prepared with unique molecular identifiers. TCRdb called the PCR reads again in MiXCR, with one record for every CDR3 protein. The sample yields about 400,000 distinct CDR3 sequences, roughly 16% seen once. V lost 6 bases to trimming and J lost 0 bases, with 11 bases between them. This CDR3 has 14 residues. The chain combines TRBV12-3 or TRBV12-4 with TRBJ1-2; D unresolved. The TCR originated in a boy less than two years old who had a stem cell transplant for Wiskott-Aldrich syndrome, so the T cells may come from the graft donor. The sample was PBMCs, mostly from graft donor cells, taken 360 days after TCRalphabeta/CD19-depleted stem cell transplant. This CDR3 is CASSRKPANYGYTF. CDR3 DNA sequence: TGTGCCAGCAGCAGGAAGCCAGCTAACTATGGCTACACCTTC.